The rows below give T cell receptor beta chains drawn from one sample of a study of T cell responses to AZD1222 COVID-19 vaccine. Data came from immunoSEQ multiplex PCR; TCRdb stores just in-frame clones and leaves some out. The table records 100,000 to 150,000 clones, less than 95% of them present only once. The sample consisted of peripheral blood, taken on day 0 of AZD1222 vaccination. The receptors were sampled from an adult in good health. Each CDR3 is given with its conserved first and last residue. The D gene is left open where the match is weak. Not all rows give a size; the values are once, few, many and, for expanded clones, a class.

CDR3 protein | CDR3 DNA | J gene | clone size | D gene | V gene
CARSPWDRGIPAYNSPLHF | TGTGCCAGAAGCCCCTGGGACAGGGGGATTCCAGCCTATAATTCACCCCTCCACTTT | TRBJ1-6 | NA | NA | TRBV7-5
CASSFGGDLEAFF | TGTGCCAGCAGCTTCGGGGGGGATCTTGAGGCTTTCTTT | TRBJ1-1 | NA | NA | TRBV7-2
CAWSEGFDYGYTF | TGTGCCTGGAGTGAGGGGTTTGACTATGGCTACACCTTC | TRBJ1-2 | NA | NA | TRBV30
CASSNGEPGANVLTF | TGTGCCAGTAGTAACGGAGAACCGGGGGCCAACGTCCTGACTTTC | TRBJ2-6 | few | NA | TRBV19
CASSSPLGLGNYGYTF | TGTGCCAGCAGCTCCCCATTGGGTTTAGGAAACTATGGCTACACCTTC | TRBJ1-2 | NA | NA | TRBV9
CASSPLQASNTGELFF | TGTGCCAGCTCACCACTACAGGCATCGAACACCGGGGAGCTGTTTTTT | TRBJ2-2 | NA | NA | TRBV18
CALGQGAYGYTF | TGTGCCCTGGGACAGGGGGCCTATGGCTACACCTTC | TRBJ1-2 | NA | TRBD1 | TRBV6-1
CSVLRQGDDGYTF | TGCAGCGTTTTACGCCAGGGGGATGATGGCTACACCTTC | TRBJ1-2 | NA | TRBD1 | TRBV29-1
CASSPGTGQPQHF | TGCGCCAGCAGCCCCGGGACGGGTCAGCCCCAGCATTTT | TRBJ1-5 | NA | NA | TRBV4-3
CSANFREGYTF | TGCAGTGCAAACTTCAGGGAAGGCTACACCTTC | TRBJ1-2 | NA | NA | TRBV20-1
CASSLESQSSGNTIYF | TGCGCCAGCAGCTTGGAAAGTCAGAGCTCTGGAAACACCATATATTTT | TRBJ1-3 | once | NA | TRBV5-1
CASSQSTGGGWPQHF | TGTGCCAGCAGCCAATCCACAGGGGGCGGTTGGCCCCAGCATTTT | TRBJ1-5 | NA | TRBD1 | TRBV3-1/TRBV3-2
CASSAYTTMNTEAFF | TGTGCCAGTAGTGCCTACACGACCATGAACACTGAAGCTTTCTTT | TRBJ1-1 | once | NA | TRBV19
CASSLHEGAVGEQFF | TGTGCCAGCAGTTTACATGAGGGGGCAGTCGGTGAGCAGTTCTTC | TRBJ2-1 | NA | TRBD1 | TRBV28
CASSSQGGRADTQYF | TGTGCCAGCAGCTCCCAAGGGGGTCGGGCAGATACGCAGTATTTT | TRBJ2-3 | NA | NA | TRBV7-6
CASSELLAGTQETQYF | TGTGCCAGCAGTGAATTACTAGCGGGGACCCAAGAGACCCAGTACTTC | TRBJ2-5 | NA | TRBD2 | TRBV6-1
CASSLDLIGGNSEQYF | TGTGCCAGCAGCTTAGATCTAATAGGAGGTAATTCCGAGCAGTACTTC | TRBJ2-7 | many | NA | TRBV11-2
CASSPRVGGNQPQHF | TGTGCCAGCAGCCCCAGGGTCGGGGGCAATCAGCCCCAGCATTTT | TRBJ1-5 | NA | NA | TRBV6-2/TRBV6-3
CASSPSWGLALETQYF | TGTGCCAGCAGCCCCTCCTGGGGGCTAGCTCTGGAGACCCAGTACTTC | TRBJ2-5 | NA | NA | TRBV5-6
CATSRDSDGLTSPLHF | TGTGCCACCAGCAGAGATTCCGACGGACTGACTTCACCCCTCCACTTT | TRBJ1-6 | few | NA | TRBV15
CASSSGTGGNEQFF | TGTGCCAGCAGTTCTGGGACAGGGGGCAATGAGCAGTTCTTC | TRBJ2-1 | few | TRBD1 | TRBV6-4
CASSQAWKGNNNSPLHF | TGTGCCAGCAGCCAAGCTTGGAAGGGGAATAATAATTCACCCCTCCACTTT | TRBJ1-6 | once | NA | TRBV3-1/TRBV3-2
CASSSEIRGPQETQYF | TGTGCCAGCAGCTCAGAGATAAGGGGGCCTCAAGAGACCCAGTACTTC | TRBJ2-5 | NA | TRBD1 | TRBV11-2
CASSLDGGLGEKLFF | TGTGCCAGCAGCTTGGATGGGGGGCTGGGTGAAAAACTGTTTTTT | TRBJ1-4 | NA | NA | TRBV5-6
CASSFVSTGLNEQFF | TGTGCCAGCAGCTTCGTTTCGACAGGGCTCAATGAGCAGTTCTTC | TRBJ2-1 | NA | TRBD1 | TRBV5-4
CASTPGSLEAFF | TGTGCCAGCACCCCCGGTAGTCTGGAAGCTTTCTTT | TRBJ1-1 | NA | NA | TRBV6-6
CASSGQVEEKLFF | TGTGCCAGCAGTGGACAGGTGGAGGAAAAACTGTTTTTT | TRBJ1-4 | once | NA | TRBV2
CASSSPDRGRSDGYTF | TGTGCCAGCAGTTCCCCGGACAGGGGCCGCAGTGATGGCTACACCTTC | TRBJ1-2 | NA | TRBD1 | TRBV6-6
CASSQAESTDTQYF | TGCGCCAGCAGCCAAGCGGAAAGCACAGATACGCAGTATTTT | TRBJ2-3 | NA | NA | TRBV4-3
CASSGTSLGTEAFF | TGCGCCAGCAGTGGGACCTCGTTAGGCACTGAAGCTTTCTTT | TRBJ1-1 | NA | NA | TRBV5-1
CASSPRTGGIPPLHF | TGTGCCAGCAGCCCACGGACTGGAGGAATCCCACCCCTCCACTTT | TRBJ1-6 | NA | NA | TRBV2
CASSAGTGGLTDTQYF | TGTGCCAGCAGCGCGGGGACAGGGGGCTTAACAGATACGCAGTATTTT | TRBJ2-3 | NA | TRBD1 | TRBV5-8
CASSSEQGALQTQYF | TGTGCCAGCAGCTCCGAACAGGGGGCGCTTCAGACCCAGTACTTC | TRBJ2-5 | NA | TRBD1 | TRBV5-4
CSVRLRGELFF | TGCAGCGTCAGACTAAGAGGGGAGCTGTTTTTT | TRBJ2-2 | NA | NA | TRBV29-1
CASSHLGRWETQYF | TGTGCCAGCAGCCATTTAGGACGGTGGGAGACCCAGTACTTC | TRBJ2-5 | NA | NA | TRBV3-1/TRBV3-2
CASSQDGGEKLFF | TGCGCCAGCAGCCAAGATGGTGGGGAAAAACTGTTTTTT | TRBJ1-4 | NA | NA | TRBV4-3
CASSFGQGSYGYTF | TGCGCCAGCAGCTTTGGACAGGGGAGCTATGGCTACACCTTC | TRBJ1-2 | NA | TRBD1 | TRBV4-3
CASSLSGTGKEQYF | TGTGCCAGCAGTTTATCTGGGACAGGGAAGGAGCAGTACTTC | TRBJ2-7 | NA | TRBD1 | TRBV27
CASSQTPNLSPLHF | TGTGCCAGCAGCCAGACCCCCAACCTCTCACCCCTCCACTTT | TRBJ1-6 | NA | NA | TRBV6-6
CASRSTLLLHTIYF | TGTGCCAGCAGATCGACCCTCTTGCTGCACACCATATATTTT | TRBJ1-3 | NA | NA | TRBV2
CASSQFGRTSGGSTQYF | TGTGCCAGCAGCCAGTTCGGGAGGACTAGCGGGGGGTCTACGCAGTATTTT | TRBJ2-3 | once | TRBD2 | TRBV3-1/TRBV3-2
CASSSRGLTEAFF | TGTGCCAGCAGCTCAAGGGGGCTAACTGAAGCTTTCTTT | TRBJ1-1 | once | TRBD1 | TRBV7-2
CASSRGRQGLGQPQHF | TGTGCCAGCAGTCGAGGCCGACAGGGACTTGGTCAGCCCCAGCATTTT | TRBJ1-5 | NA | TRBD1 | TRBV6-2/TRBV6-3
CASSLTWPPIGAKNIQYF | TGTGCCAGCAGTCTAACATGGCCCCCAATCGGCGCCAAAAACATTCAGTACTTC | TRBJ2-4 | NA | NA | TRBV6-6
CASSLGTSGSTDTQYF | TGTGCCAGCAGCTTAGGGACTAGCGGTAGCACAGATACGCAGTATTTT | TRBJ2-3 | NA | TRBD2 | TRBV7-3
CASSQQGTETQYF | TGCGCCAGCAGCCAACAGGGAACCGAGACCCAGTACTTC | TRBJ2-5 | NA | NA | TRBV4-1
CASSLGQEIYLPYNEQFF | TGCGCCAGCAGCTTGGGACAGGAGATCTACCTCCCCTACAATGAGCAGTTCTTC | TRBJ2-1 | NA | NA | TRBV5-1
CASSLGRGSLNEQFF | TGTGCCAGCAGCTTAGGGCGGGGGAGCTTAAATGAGCAGTTCTTC | TRBJ2-1 | once | TRBD2 | TRBV11-3
CASSPGRVPYNEQFF | TGTGCCAGCTCACCAGGCAGGGTACCCTACAATGAGCAGTTCTTC | TRBJ2-1 | NA | NA | TRBV18
CASSPATRTGSTTDTQYF | TGTGCCAGTAGTCCCGCCACCCGGACAGGCTCAACCACAGATACGCAGTATTTT | TRBJ2-3 | once | TRBD1 | TRBV19
CASSHSEETQYF | TGTGCCAGCAGCCACAGTGAGGAGACCCAGTACTTC | TRBJ2-5 | NA | NA | TRBV3-1/TRBV3-2
CASSLGLAGGRADTQYF | TGCGCCAGCAGCTTGGGCCTAGCGGGGGGACGAGCAGATACGCAGTATTTT | TRBJ2-3 | NA | TRBD2 | TRBV5-1
CASSPPVGGVTEAFF | TGTGCCAGCAGCCCTCCCGTGGGGGGGGTCACTGAAGCTTTCTTT | TRBJ1-1 | NA | NA | TRBV11-2
CASSGPGQFYEQYF | TGTGCCAGCAGTGGGCCGGGACAGTTCTACGAGCAGTACTTC | TRBJ2-7 | NA | TRBD1 | TRBV2
CASSLGTSGGRTDTQYF | TGCGCCAGCAGCCTCGGGACTAGCGGGGGGCGCACAGATACGCAGTATTTT | TRBJ2-3 | NA | TRBD2 | TRBV5-1
CASSPGTSHNEQFF | TGTGCCAGCTCACCCGGGACTAGCCACAATGAGCAGTTCTTC | TRBJ2-1 | NA | TRBD2 | TRBV18
CASSDIRGAMYGYTF | TGTGCCAGCAGTGATATTCGGGGCGCGATGTATGGCTACACCTTC | TRBJ1-2 | NA | NA | TRBV2
CASSERGEGSYEQYF | TGTGCCAGCAGTGAAAGGGGGGAGGGGTCCTACGAGCAGTACTTC | TRBJ2-7 | NA | NA | TRBV25-1
CASSPRTGDEKLFF | TGTGCCAGCAGCCCTCGGACAGGGGACGAAAAACTGTTTTTT | TRBJ1-4 | NA | TRBD1 | TRBV5-4
CAISRQPFYEQYF | TGTGCCATCAGTCGACAGCCTTTTTACGAGCAGTACTTC | TRBJ2-7 | NA | NA | TRBV10-3